This TCR beta chain was captured in a study of CD8 T cell repertoires and HIV-1 epitope variants. Study-wide context: Twenty-five autologous and known Gag and Nef epitope variant peptides each stimulated T cells separately. Tested: three Gag epitope families, Nef HW9 and YT9. Separate from the cultures, 1M uncultured T cells served as baseline.

Study-wide findings and caveats: Nine or ten antigen-specific TCR beta clonotypes were found; more than five seemed cross-reactive to variants.

About this clone itself: Its antigen is not identified.

Clones were sequenced by immunoSEQ multiplex PCR, and TCRdb holds only the in-frame ones, with some missing. This table has approximately 90,000 clones, roughly four fifths appearing once. Germline values: CDR1 LNHNV, CDR2 YYDKDF (reference sequence). The germline V and J ends were trimmed by 6 bases and 1 base, with 18 bases remaining between them. CDR3 length: 16 amino acids. The clonotype was recovered from a male donor with HIV. This chain uses TRBV15 with TRBJ2-5; weak D call: TRBD1 (6 bases). What was sequenced was uncultured baseline CD8+ T cells from peripheral blood mononuclear cells (PBMCs). CDR3 bases: TGTGCCACCAGTGAGGGGGACGGAGTTCCCCAAGAGACCCAGTACTTC. Its protein product is CATSEGDGVPQETQYF.